One sample yielded the 26 T cell receptor beta chains listed below, sequenced in a study of blood T cell repertoires in COVID-19. Repertoires were generated with immunoSEQ multiplex PCR, while TCRdb's copy carries only in-frame clones and drops some. The sample has more than 150,000 clones; roughly 74% are singletons. Material: peripheral blood. The receptors come from a woman of 80 years or more with acute or convalescent COVID-19.

The chain links TRBV2 to TRBJ1-2; 8 bases line up with TRBD1. After removal of 4 bases from V and 4 bases from J, the junction contained 5 bases not matched to a gene. Germline values: CDR1 SNHLY, CDR2 FYNNEI. This CDR3 has 14 amino acids. CDR3 nucleotides: TGTGCCAGCAGTGGAGGACAGGGAATCTATGGCTACACCTTC. It codes for CASSGGQGIYGYTF.

The J gene is TRBJ2-5, the V gene TRBV18; D gene ambiguous. The CDR3 is 13 residues long. CDR1 KGHSH and CDR2 LQKENI come from the germline V gene. V lost 6 bases and J lost 2, with 10 bases in between. CDR3: CASSGRSQETQYF. In DNA form, the CDR3 reads TGTGCCAGCTCCGGCAGGTCACAAGAGACCCAGTACTTC.

The rearrangement links TRBV27 to TRBJ2-7; 8 nucleotides match TRBD1. The CDR3 is made up of 15 amino acids. CDR1 is MNHEY, CDR2 SMNVEV, per germline (reference sequence). J was trimmed by 5 bases and V by 3 bases; bases with no gene match: 9. In DNA form, the CDR3 reads TGTGCCAGCAGTTTGACAGGACAGGGACTCAACGAGCAGTACTTC. Encoded protein: CASSLTGQGLNEQYF.

The rearrangement uses TRBV25-1 and TRBJ2-7; D uncertain. The V end was cut by 6 bases, the J end by 5 bases, with 14 bases between. CDR3 length: 13 amino acids. Germline values: CDR1 MGHDK, CDR2 SYGVNS. The CDR3 spells CASSPAPTDEQYF. CDR3 sequence (DNA): TGTGCCAGCAGCCCTGCTCCTACGGACGAGCAGTACTTC.

The genes are TRBV3-1 (or the pseudogene TRBV3-2) and TRBJ1-6; a weak D match, TRBD1 (6 bases). Trimming shortened V by 4 bases and J by 10 bases, and 20 bases separated the two germline ends. This CDR3 spans 16 amino acids. Germline V gives CDR1 LGHDT, CDR2 YNNKEL (reference sequence). The CDR3 nucleotides are TGTGCCAGCAGCCTTTTAGGGGGGGGGCGAGTATCACCCCTCCACTTT. Translation gives CASSLLGGGRVSPLHF.

The V call is TRBV19, the J call TRBJ1-5; 8 bases are shared with TRBD1. CDR1 and CDR2 from the germline V gene are LNHDA and SQIVND (reference sequence). CDR3 length equals 14 residues. With V trimmed by 8 bases and J by 2 bases, 5 bases remained unmatched. The CDR3 loop is CASGQGRRNQPQHF. The CDR3 region has the DNA TGTGCCAGTGGACAGGGTCGGCGCAATCAGCCCCAGCATTTT.

The gene calls are TRBV27 and TRBJ2-3; 12 bases align to TRBD2. With 3 bases clipped from V and 4 bases from J, the junction kept 2 bases outside the gene matches. The CDR3 sequence is 15 residues long. Germline CDR1 MNHEY, CDR2 SMNVEV (reference sequence). The CDR3 region is CASSFLAGGADTQYF. Written as DNA, the CDR3 is TGTGCCAGCAGTTTTCTAGCGGGGGGGGCAGATACGCAGTATTTT.

The chain couples TRBV5-4 to TRBJ2-5; D perhaps matches TRBD1 (5 bases). The CDR3 extends over 13 amino acids. Germline CDR1 and CDR2: SGHNT and YYREEE (reference sequence). Trimming left V 4 bases short and J 3 bases short, with 10 bases between. CDR3 in DNA: TGTGCCAGCAGCCCCCAACAGGAAGAGACCCAGTACTTC. This translates into CASSPQQEETQYF.

The J gene is TRBJ1-3, the V gene TRBV14; TRBD1 matches at 7 bases. Losses at the gene ends were 4 bases for V and 1 base for J; bases not matched to a gene: 7. The CDR3 sequence is 16 residues long. Germline loops: CDR1 SGHDN, CDR2 FVKESK. CDR3 sequence reads: CASSRQGDPSGNTIYF. The DNA for the CDR3 is TGTGCCAGCAGCCGTCAGGGGGACCCTTCTGGAAACACCATATATTTT.

The rearrangement joins TRBV30 to TRBJ1-2; D not certain. V was shortened by 0 bases and J by 4 bases, with 3 bases between the two germline ends. Germline-derived CDR1 and CDR2 are GTSNPN and SVGIG (reference sequence). CDR3 length equals 11 residues. The CDR3 here is CAWSVSYGYTF. CDR3 sequence (DNA): TGTGCCTGGAGTGTTAGCTATGGCTACACCTTC. Full variable domain (outside the CDR3, taken from reference TRBV30 and TRBJ1-2): SQTIHQWPATLVQPVGSPLSLECTVEGTSNPNLYWYRQAAGRGLQLLFYSVGIGQISSEVPQNLSASRPQDRQFILSSKKLLLSDSGFYLCAWSVSYGYTFGSGTRLTVV.

The chain joins TRBV3-1 (or the pseudogene TRBV3-2) to TRBJ2-1; 8 positions match TRBD1. CDR3 length equals 13 residues. V lost 2 bases and J lost 15; bases outside the gene matches: 9. Germline CDR1 and CDR2: LGHDT and YNNKEL (reference sequence). This CDR3 reads CASSQFNDRGRFF. In DNA form, the CDR3 reads TGTGCCAGCAGCCAATTTAACGACAGGGGTCGGTTCTTC.

As DNA, the CDR3 is TGTGCCAGCAGCTTAGTAGGGACAGGCCAAGAGACCCAGTACTTC. Encoded protein: CASSLVGTGQETQYF. V gene TRBV13 combines with J gene TRBJ2-5, with TRBD1 matching over 8 bases. The ends lost 1 base at V and 1 base at J; junction bases unmatched: 2. This CDR3 is 15 amino acids long. Germline lookup yields CDR1 PRHDT and CDR2 FYEKMQ (reference sequence).

The CDR3 sequence: CASSMWLAGNNEQFF. The CDR3 DNA reads as TGTGCCAGTAGTATGTGGCTAGCGGGGAACAATGAGCAGTTCTTC. The V gene is TRBV19, the J gene TRBJ2-1, with 9 bases lining up with TRBD2. The V gene's germline CDR1 is LNHDA and CDR2 SQIVND (reference sequence). The junction had 5 bases not matched to a gene; V was cut back by 3 bases and J by 5 bases. The CDR3 runs to 15 residues.

In its sample, this clone was seen a few times. Germline and junction disagree at one end, which may indicate a read error. The genes are TRBV19 and TRBJ1-3, with D uncertain. CDR3 size: 16 residues. Germline values: CDR1 LNHDA, CDR2 SQIVND (reference sequence). CDR3: CATSPEGVRSGNTIYF. The CDR3, as DNA: TGTGCCACTAGTCCCGAGGGCGTCCGCTCTGGAAACACCATATATTTT.

This chain connects TRBV7-2 to TRBJ1-3; unclear D gene. V lost 6 bases and J lost 4, with 4 bases in between. The CDR3 runs to 11 residues. Germline lookup yields CDR1 SGHTA and CDR2 FQGNSA. Here the CDR3 reads CASRTGNTIYF. CDR3 bases: TGTGCCAGCAGAACAGGAAACACCATATATTTT. Filled out from reference TRBV7-2 and TRBJ1-3, the complete variable domain reads GAGVSQSPSNKVTEKGKDVELRCDPISGHTALYWYRQSLGQGLEFLIYFQGNSAPDKSGLPSDRFSAERTGGSVSTLTIQRTQQEDSAVYLCASRTGNTIYFGEGSWLTVV.

With regard to this clone: Compared with germline, one end of the junction differs, possibly owing to a read error. The chain links TRBV4-1 to TRBJ1-4, with 7 bases fitting TRBD1. CDR3 length: 14 residues. Germline V gene lookup returns CDR1 MGHRA and CDR2 YSYEKL. The CDR3, as DNA: TGCCCCAGCAGCCGGCAGGGGGCTAATGAAAAACTGTTTTTT. Protein sequence: CPSSRQGANEKLFF.

The chain is built from TRBV19 and TRBJ2-2, with TRBD1 identical over 8 bases. V trimming: 7 bases; J trimming: 9 bases; junction bases outside the gene matches: 7. The CDR3 sequence is 13 residues long. Germline assignment: CDR1 LNHDA and CDR2 SQIVND (reference sequence). The CDR3 loop is CASNTGGFRELFF. In DNA form, the CDR3 reads TGTGCCAGTAACACAGGGGGTTTTCGGGAGCTGTTTTTT.

This clone has only one observation. The V gene is TRBV6-4, the J gene TRBJ1-5; 8 positions agree with TRBD1. The CDR3 sequence is 15 residues long. Losses at the gene ends were 6 bases for V and 6 bases for J; bases not matched to a gene: 10. From germline, CDR1 is MRHNA and CDR2 SNTAGT. The CDR3 reads CASSASGGLFQPQHF. The CDR3 nucleotides read TGTGCCAGCAGCGCTTCAGGGGGCCTTTTTCAGCCCCAGCATTTT.

The CDR3 region is CASRPGHSNTEAFF. The CDR3, as DNA: TGTGCCAGCAGGCCGGGACACTCGAACACTGAAGCTTTCTTT. The J gene is TRBJ1-1, the V gene TRBV11-2; a weak D match, TRBD1 (6 bases). CDR1 and CDR2 from the germline V gene are SGHAT and FQNNGV. This CDR3 spans 14 amino acids. Trimming took off 6 bases at V and 1 base at J, with 12 bases between the two ends.

This chain connects TRBV18 to TRBJ2-1; D ambiguous. The CDR3 is 14 residues long. Trimming pared 0 bases from V and 4 bases from J, leaving 7 bases between. Germline V CDR1 and CDR2: KGHSH, LQKENI. CDR3 in DNA: TGTGCCAGCTCACCACCCTCAGTTTACAATGAGCAGTTCTTC. This translates into CASSPPSVYNEQFF.

V and J are TRBV19 and TRBJ2-1; 9 bases agree with TRBD2. Germline V lookup: CDR1 LNHDA, CDR2 SQIVND (reference sequence). The CDR3 covers 15 residues. Unmatched junction bases numbered 11, after V lost 7 bases and J lost 7 bases. The CDR3 is CASTNEGLAGNEQFF. DNA for the CDR3: TGTGCCAGTACCAACGAGGGGCTAGCGGGGAATGAGCAGTTCTTC.

The chain employs TRBV5-4 and TRBJ1-3; D remains ambiguous. The CDR3 runs to 14 residues. CDR1 SGHNT and CDR2 YYREEE come from the germline V gene (reference sequence). Trimming took 0 bases from V and 0 from J, leaving 4 bases between them. The DNA of the CDR3 is TGTGCCAGCAGCTTGGATAGCTCTGGAAACACCATATATTTT. Translation gives CASSLDSSGNTIYF.

This clone was detected only once. The chain combines TRBV18 with TRBJ2-1, with TRBD2 identical over 8 bases. The CDR3 length is 16 residues. Trimming took 3 bases from V and 4 from J; bases not matched to a gene: 8. Germline-derived CDR1 and CDR2 are KGHSH and LQKENI. CDR3 region: CASSPRTSGLYNEQFF. Written as DNA, the CDR3 is TGTGCCAGCTCACCTCGAACTAGCGGCTTATACAATGAGCAGTTCTTC.

This chain joins TRBV19 and TRBJ2-1; possible D gene TRBD2, 7 bases. Germline values: CDR1 LNHDA, CDR2 SQIVND (reference sequence). Trimming took 4 bases from V and 4 from J, leaving 20 bases between them. CDR3 length equals 17 residues. CDR3 loop: CASSNSGWGGRYNEQFF. The CDR3 bases are TGTGCCAGTAGTAACTCGGGCTGGGGGGGGCGTTACAATGAGCAGTTCTTC.

J is TRBJ2-1 and V is TRBV7-9, with 9 positions matching TRBD1. CDR3 length: 16 residues. Germline trimming cut 5 bases from V and 7 bases from J; bases unmatched to any gene: 12. The V gene's germline CDR1 is SEHNR and CDR2 FQNEAQ (reference sequence). As DNA, the CDR3 is TGTGCCAGCAGCCATCCACAGGGGGCGCTTGGTAATGAGCAGTTCTTC. This encodes CASSHPQGALGNEQFF.

This clone has just one count. This chain links TRBV28 with TRBJ2-7; TRBD2 aligns across 12 bases. CDR1 is MDHEN, CDR2 SYDVKM, per germline. This CDR3 contains 14 residues. The J segment lost 2 bases and the V segment lost 4 bases, leaving 0 bases of the junction unmatched. The CDR3 here is CASSWTSGAYEQYF. CDR3 nucleotide sequence: TGTGCCAGCAGTTGGACTAGCGGGGCCTACGAGCAGTACTTC.